Below, 27 T cell receptor beta chains from the same sample are listed, as sequenced in a study of tumor-infiltrating lymphocytes in primary liver carcinoma. TCR beta cDNA was reverse-transcribed from 450 to 500 ng of total RNA. The reaction used a constant-region primer and ProtoScript II reverse transcriptase. Investigators got TCR beta libraries out of three nested multiplex PCR rounds, done with slightly modified ARM-PCR. The study ran its first two PCR rounds for roughly 11 cycles each, using TRBV1-TRBV30 forward primers and a C-beta reverse primer. TCRdb processed the multiplex PCR reads anew with MiXCR; each CDR3 protein has one entry. Among roughly 120,000 distinct CDR3 sequences, around two thirds were seen once, and the ten largest hold around 8.5%. Unsorted bulk tissue of about 19-31 mg yielded co-extracted RNA and DNA. Sequencing was performed on liver tumor tissue from sampling region 1. Subset here: tumor region T1, superior pole. These receptors originate from a woman aged 60-75 years with primary liver carcinoma and hepatitis B virus infection.

This clonotype has more than one count but fewer than ten. The CDR3 DNA reads TGTGCCAGCACGGTCCAAAGGGGCTATGGCTACACCTTC. Translating it yields CASTVQRGYGYTF. The chain carries TRBV28 and TRBJ1-2; a possible D gene is TRBD1 (5 bases). The CDR3 has 13 amino acids. V lost 7 bases to trimming and J lost 4 bases, with 13 bases between them. Germline V lookup: CDR1 MDHEN, CDR2 SYDVKM.

In regard to this clonotype: Without the conserved terminal phenylalanine or tryptophan, this CDR3 likely stems from a read error. The chain combines TRBV29-1 with TRBJ2-6; D might be TRBD1 (6 bases). The length of the CDR3 is 15 residues. V was clipped by 3 bases and J by 2 bases, with 11 bases between them. Germline values: CDR1 SQVTM, CDR2 ANQGSEA. This CDR3 reads CSVDGQWAGANVLTL. As DNA, the CDR3 is TGCAGCGTTGACGGACAGTGGGCTGGGGCCAACGTCCTGACTTTA.

About this clonotype itself: Being one base from a much bigger clone, this may be a read error. This chain uses TRBV5-1 with TRBJ2-7; D might be TRBD2 (5 bases). The CDR3 is 13 residues long. Germline V gives CDR1 SGHRS, CDR2 YFSETQ. The V gene lost 6 bases and the J gene lost 3 bases, with 13 bases spanning the gap. CDR3 residues: CASKLEGIYEQYF. DNA for the CDR3: TGCGCCAGCAAACTAGAGGGTATCTACGAGCAGTACTTC.

Notes on this clonotype: This clone may be a read error of a much larger clone one base away. The chain carries TRBV29-1 and TRBJ2-3, with 7 bases matching TRBD2. Germline V CDR1 and CDR2: SQVTM, ANQGSEA. There are 14 residues in the CDR3. After removal of 7 bases from V and 2 bases from J, the junction contained 9 bases not matched to a gene. CDR3 DNA: TGCAGCGCCGGACCAGCGGGGCTCACAGATACGCAGTATTTT. Encoded protein: CSAGPAGLTDTQYF.

As regards this clonotype: A clone one base away is much larger, so this may be a read error. V usage is TRBV6-1 and J usage is TRBJ2-5, with 10 bases that match TRBD1. Germline lookup yields CDR1 MNHNS and CDR2 SASEGT. This CDR3 spans 15 amino acids. CDR3 amino acids: CASSEVTGGVETQCF. In DNA form, the CDR3 reads TGTGCCAGCAGTGAAGTGACAGGGGGCGTAGAGACCCAGTGCTTC.

On this clonotype: This is likely a read error, given that the CDR3 carries no conserved phenylalanine or tryptophan at its end. The chain employs TRBV5-6 and TRBJ2-1; unclear D gene. Germline CDR1 reads SGHDT; CDR2 reads YYEEEE. This CDR3 spans 11 amino acids. Trimming took 4 bases from V and 3 from J, leaving 2 bases between them. This CDR3 is CASSDYNEQFL. The DNA for the CDR3 is TGTGCCAGCAGCGACTACAATGAGCAGTTCTTA.

The gene calls are TRBV30 and TRBJ2-1, with a weak D call TRBD2 (6 bases). The CDR3 covers 13 residues. Trimming shortened V by 3 bases and J by 9 bases, and 15 bases separated the two germline ends. Looked up from germline, CDR1 is GTSNPN and CDR2 is SVGIG (reference sequence). Here the CDR3 DNA reads TGTGCCTGGAGCAAGCTAGCGAGAGGTGAGCAGTTCTTC. It is translated as CAWSKLARGEQFF.

This clonotype was counted at least ten times. The chain carries TRBV6-6 and TRBJ2-4, with 15 nucleotides matching TRBD2. The ends lost 6 bases at V and 4 bases at J; junction bases unmatched: 4. CDR3 length equals 16 residues. Germline V lookup: CDR1 MNHNY, CDR2 SVGAGI (reference sequence). For the CDR3, the DNA is TGTGCCAGCAGAACCGGGACTAGCGGGAGGAAAAACATTCAGTACTTC. Protein: CASRTGTSGRKNIQYF.

Comments on this clonotype: At one end, the junction sequence differs from germline, possibly due to a read error. The rearrangement uses TRBV11-2 and TRBJ2-7, with 7 bases aligning to TRBD1. The CDR3 has 14 amino acids. From germline, CDR1 is SGHAT and CDR2 FQNNGV. The chain's CDR3 is CASSLQTGIDRQYF. CDR3 DNA sequence: TGTGCCAGTAGCTTACAGACAGGGATCGACCGGCAGTACTTC.

This clonotype appeared once. The chain links TRBV2 to TRBJ2-3, with TRBD2 identical over 7 bases. With V trimmed by 3 bases and J by 10 bases, 19 bases remained unmatched. Germline V gene data show CDR1 as SNHLY and CDR2 as FYNNEI. The CDR3 has 17 amino acids. DNA for the CDR3: TGTGCCAGCAGTGAGGTCCCGACCGGGACTATCGGCGGTGCGCAGTATTTT. It specifies CASSEVPTGTIGGAQYF. Full variable domain (rest looked up from reference TRBV2 and TRBJ2-3): EPEVTQTPSHQVTQMGQEVILRCVPISNHLYFYWYRQILGQKVEFLVSFYNNEISEKSEIFDDQFSVERPDGSNFTLKIRSTKLEDSAMYFCASSEVPTGTIGGAQYFGPGTRLTVL.

A word on this clonotype: A read error may produce the germline difference seen at one junction end. V usage is TRBV28 and J usage is TRBJ1-1, with 8 positions matching TRBD1. This CDR3 region has 13 residues. Germline CDR1 and CDR2: MDHEN and SYDVKM. The CDR3: CVISQGVSTEVFF. CDR3 in DNA: TGTGTAATCTCACAGGGGGTGAGCACTGAAGTTTTCTTT.

The chain is built from TRBV11-2 and TRBJ2-2; the D gene is possibly TRBD2 (5 bases). Germline CDR1 is SGHAT and CDR2 is FQNNGV. V dropped 0 bases and J dropped 4 bases, with 9 bases sitting between them. The CDR3 contains 15 residues. The CDR3 bases are TGTGCCAGCAGCTTAGAGTCAGGACTCACCGGGGAGCTGTTTTTT. It specifies CASSLESGLTGELFF.

With respect to this clonotype: Relative to the germline gene, one junction end is altered; a read error may explain this. This rearrangement joins TRBV30 to TRBJ2-1, with 9 positions matching TRBD2. The CDR3 length is 15 residues. Germline values: CDR1 GTSNPN, CDR2 SVGIG (reference sequence). CDR3: CAWSVGSGRNNERFF. CDR3 in DNA: TGTGCCTGGAGTGTTGGTAGCGGGAGAAACAATGAGCGGTTCTTT.

The chain joins TRBV24-1 to TRBJ1-5; tentatively, D is TRBD1 (5 bases). CDR1 is KGHDR, CDR2 SFDVKD, per germline. This CDR3 has 13 amino acids. V was pared by 8 bases and J by 11 bases, with 18 bases between. CDR3 in DNA: TGTGCCACCACCCTCGGGGCGAGGCAGGCCCAGCATTTT. This sequence encodes CATTLGARQAQHF.

As concerns this clonotype: With a much larger clone just one base away, this may be a read error. The chain couples TRBV6-1 to TRBJ1-2; the D is unclear. In germline, CDR1 is MNHNS, CDR2 SASEGT. V gave up 5 bases and J gave up 3 bases, with 7 bases separating them. This CDR3 contains 12 residues. CDR3 bases: TGTGCCAGCAGTCCAAATTACTATGGCTACACCTTC. Amino acid sequence: CASSPNYYGYTF.

As regards this clonotype: Possible read error: a much larger clone is one base away. The final CDR3 position lacks the conserved phenylalanine or tryptophan, pointing to a likely read error. The chain uses TRBV12-3 or TRBV12-4 and TRBJ1-5; 9 bases align to TRBD1. Trimming removed 6 bases from V and 4 bases from J; junction bases left unmatched: 4. The CDR3 runs to 14 residues. This CDR3 is CASRSTGGNQPQHL. DNA of the CDR3: TGTGCCAGCAGGTCGACAGGGGGGAATCAGCCCCAGCATTTA.

For this clonotype: A read error may be the cause here, since a much bigger clone is one base away. CDR3 in DNA: TGTGCCAGAAGTCAGATGTTAGCGGGAATCACAGATACGCAGTATTTT. This encodes CARSQMLAGITDTQYF. This chain links TRBV6-5 with TRBJ2-3; 8 positions match TRBD2. J gave up 2 bases and V 9 bases, and 13 bases lay outside the gene matches. CDR3 length equals 16 residues. CDR1 is MNHEY, CDR2 SVGAGI, per germline.

With respect to this clonotype: A single base separates this from a much larger clone, so it may be a read error. The chain employs TRBV6-2 or TRBV6-3 and TRBJ1-5, with a tentative D call TRBD1 (5 bases). Trimming removed 6 bases from V and 11 bases from J, with 14 bases in between. Germline loops: CDR1 MNHEY, CDR2 SVGEGT. The CDR3 is 12 amino acids. CDR3 in amino acids: CASSEGQLAQHF. Here the CDR3 DNA reads TGTGCCAGCAGCGAAGGACAATTAGCCCAGCATTTT.

The chain carries TRBV11-2 and TRBJ1-2; possible D gene TRBD1, 6 bases. This CDR3 comprises 14 residues. Trimming took off 3 bases at V and 13 bases at J, with 21 bases between the two ends. Per the germline V gene, CDR1 is SGHAT and CDR2 is FQNNGV. The CDR3: CASSLTQGDYGCTF. The CDR3 bases are TGTGCCAGCAGCTTGACACAGGGAGACTATGGTTGCACCTTC.

This clonotype was picked up many times. The V gene is TRBV6-1, the J gene TRBJ2-1; 8 positions agree with TRBD2. This CDR3 has 15 amino acids. Germline V gene data show CDR1 as MNHNS and CDR2 as SASEGT. The trim removed 2 bases at V and 0 bases at J, leaving 0 bases unmatched. CDR3 nucleotides: TGTGCCAGCAGTGAACTAGCGGGCTCCTACAATGAGCAGTTCTTC. Protein product: CASSELAGSYNEQFF.

Concerning this clonotype: The CDR3 does not end in the conserved phenylalanine or tryptophan, so this is likely a read error. The chain links TRBV11-1 to TRBJ2-7; no clear D. CDR3 length: 13 amino acids. Per the germline V gene, CDR1 is SGHAT and CDR2 is FQDESV (reference sequence). As DNA, the CDR3 is TGTGCCAGCAGCTTGGTAGAAGCCTACAAGCAGTACTAC. The encoded protein is CASSLVEAYKQYY.

CDR3 nucleotide sequence: TGCGCCAGCAGTGAGTCGAGGCCAGCGGGAGATGAGCAGTTCTTC. This gives the protein CASSESRPAGDEQFF. The chain joins TRBV10-2 to TRBJ2-1; TRBD2 agrees at 8 bases. This CDR3 comprises 15 residues. CDR1 and CDR2 from the germline V gene are WSHSY and SAAADI. The trim removed 0 bases at V and 8 bases at J, leaving 6 bases unmatched.

The gene calls are TRBV11-2 and TRBJ2-1, with 10 positions matching TRBD2. The V gene end was trimmed by 5 bases and the J gene end by 6 bases; junction bases not matched to a gene: 4. CDR1 is SGHAT and CDR2 is FQNNGV in the germline V gene. This CDR3 spans 14 amino acids. This chain's CDR3 is CASSQASGSNEQFF. The CDR3 bases are TGTGCCAGCAGCCAGGCTAGCGGGAGCAATGAGCAGTTCTTC.

Details on this clonotype: The junction departs from the called germline gene at one end, perhaps through a read error. This sequence joins TRBV28 and TRBJ2-7; 7 bases fit TRBD2. CDR1 is MDHEN, CDR2 SYDVKM, per germline. This CDR3 is 16 amino acids long. CDR3: CASSSRTRGNSYGQYF. DNA of the CDR3: TGTGCCAGCAGTTCCAGGACTAGAGGGAACTCCTACGGGCAGTACTTC.

Concerning this clonotype: Without the conserved terminal phenylalanine or tryptophan, this CDR3 likely stems from a read error. The V and J genes are TRBV11-2 and TRBJ2-1; either TRBD1 or TRBD2 may supply D (5 bases each). The CDR3 length is 14 residues. In germline, CDR1 is SGHAT, CDR2 FQNNGV. V was clipped by 5 bases and J by 4 bases, with 12 bases between them. The CDR3: CASSLRGLYNEQFL. CDR3 DNA: TGTGCCAGCAGCCTCCGGGGCCTTTACAATGAGCAGTTCTTA.

Note on this clonotype: Compared with germline, one end of the junction differs, possibly owing to a read error. The chain is built from TRBV7-3 and TRBJ2-7, with D uncertain. Looked up from germline, CDR1 is SGHTA and CDR2 is FQGTGA. The CDR3 is made up of 13 amino acids. CDR3: CASSLNRAHEKYF. CDR3 DNA: TGCGCCAGCAGCTTAAATCGGGCTCACGAGAAGTACTTT.

Regarding this clonotype: One end of the junction does not line up with germline, which may come from a read error. The chain joins TRBV11-2 to TRBJ2-3; no clear D. The CDR3 contains 17 residues. Germline V gives CDR1 SGHAT, CDR2 FQNNGV. This chain's CDR3 is CVSSLVVLTYTSDTQYF. The CDR3 DNA follows: TGTGTCAGCAGCTTAGTGGTACTAACGTACACGTCAGATACGCAGTATTTT.